This entry concerns a single T cell receptor (beta chain). Its antigen is still unknown. The sample originates from a study of lymphopenia after photon versus proton radiotherapy. Study observations and caveats: Survival link was tested only in deceased patients; proton benefit remains a possibility. Proton therapy kept repertoires fairly stable, unlike photons, which gained effector/memory cells. After lymphocyte nadir, photon-treated repertoires showed oligoclonal expansion, especially CD8+ Temra.

Repertoires were generated with immunoSEQ multiplex PCR, while TCRdb's copy carries only in-frame clones and drops some. This table has more than 60,000 clones, 86% appearing once. Trimming removed 3 bases from V and 2 bases from J, with 21 bases in between. Germline V gives CDR1 SGHRS, CDR2 YFSETQ. This CDR3 spans 17 amino acids. V usage is TRBV5-1 and J usage is TRBJ2-7; TRBD1 is a possible D gene (5 bases). The source of this sequence is a man aged 35 to 55 with gastric cancer. The starting material was peripheral blood, obtained from a patient treated with photon-based radiotherapy. The CDR3 sequence is CASSSYISLDRAYEQYF. In DNA, the CDR3 is TGCGCCAGCAGCTCCTACATATCCCTAGACAGAGCCTACGAGCAGTACTTC. The full variable domain, in which reference TRBV5-1 and TRBJ2-7 provide the parts outside the CDR3, is KAGVTQTPRYLIKTRGQQVTLSCSPISGHRSVSWYQQTPGQGLQFLFEYFSETQRNKGNFPGRFSGRQFSNSRSEMNVSTLELGDSALYLCASSSYISLDRAYEQYFGPGTRLTVT.